This paragraph covers one T cell receptor beta chain sequence. What this receptor recognizes is not known. No per-base quality is available; no much larger clone lies one base away. TCR CDR3 regions were amplified from genomic DNA by multiplex PCR using the deep immunoSEQ assay. Extracted genomic DNA from each cell subset was spread evenly across all wells of several immunoSEQ 96-well plates, with each plate serving as a replicate. Each replicate PCR for unsorted PBMC received around 330 ng genomic DNA, equal to 25,000 to 35,000 T cell genomes. Unsorted PBMC genomic DNA was sequenced across ten immunoSEQ deep assay plates. The purified libraries were quantified using a Qubit 3.0 fluorometer, sized with a Bioanalyzer 2100, and then quantified again using the KAPA Library Quantification kit. Every immunoSEQ 96-well plate was sequenced on a separate single-read 150-cycle Illumina NextSeq 550 flow cell. As for how the authors treated the data: Because the immunoSEQ output included only junctional sequences and no quality scores, the filtering could not be the same as the filtering used for full-length reads. Sequences were annotated with PyIR, a Python wrapper for IgBLAST v1.9, and V/J genes and CDR3 were assigned using IMGT germline references. Reads were removed for weak V/J assignments (E-value above 1e-6), missing CDR3, stop codons, out-of-frame junctions, or ambiguous translated residues. A V3J clonotype was defined by an identical inferred V gene, J gene, and CDR3 amino acid sequence. Percentage overlap between repertoires was computed as shared unique clonotypes divided by the size of the smaller repertoire. Repertoire richness was assessed with RTK rarefaction, the Chao1 estimator, and Recon v2.1 estimates of unobserved clonotypes. TCRdb obtained this table from immuneACCESS and retained in-frame rearrangements with V and J assigned. These tables miss some clones; where compared with another copy, unresolved V genes account for less than half of the shortfall, and the remainder is unexplained. V, J and clone size reflect that table, while D and trimming were determined from the DNA. Recorded for this sample are under 600,000 clones; roughly 79% of them occurred a single time. Around 12% of the sample is taken by the ten largest.

Looking up the germline V gene (reference sequence) yields CDR1 SEHNR and CDR2 FQNEAQ. At the junction V is shortened by 5 bases and J by 2 bases, with 14 bases in between. The CDR3 starts with the cysteine, ends with the phenylalanine, and has 15 residues. Only the CDR3 part of the read is kept: 45 bases, read in frame from the first base. The entry originates in a study of shared clonotypes between healthy human individuals (dated by TCRdb to between 2020 and 2021). General notes on the study: A couple of women and a few men aged 18 to 49 years were included in the cohort. To estimate repertoire size and how much clonotype sharing occurs between individuals, the study deeply sequenced the blood TCR repertoires of five healthy adults. Libraries were prepared and TCR repertoires were sequenced by different laboratories using diverse techniques, in order to increase sequencing depth and limit assay-specific biases. Each donor's leukapheresis produced roughly between roughly 0.85 and 10 billion PBMCs. Paper-wide results and their limitations: Pairwise subsampling indicated that sequencing depth was expected to affect the degree of clonotype sharing among donors. The small number of donors limited the genetic and exposure-history diversity represented. Sampling was limited to blood, and TCR repertoires in tissue likely differ from TCR repertoires in blood.

The donors were healthy, HIV-negative adults with no recently reported acute infections or vaccinations. All donors were Caucasian adults living in Nashville, Tennessee, USA. In the unsorted samples, around 81 million PBMCs were counted, and genomic DNA was extracted using the QIAamp DNA Blood Mini kit. After blood collection by leukapheresis, PBMCs were isolated using Ficoll-Histopaque density gradient centrifugation and then cryopreserved in the vapor phase of liquid nitrogen. The source material was PBMCs. The chain is assembled from TRBV7-9 and TRBJ2-3, with TRBD2 perhaps the D gene, on 6 matching bases. The source of this sequence is a middle-aged woman in good health. Some clones in this sample may be carry-over from other donors' samples. The DNA sequence follows: TGTGCCAGCAGCCTAATTAGCGGACCCACAGATACGCAGTATTTT. The translation is CASSLISGPTDTQYF.